The clone carrying this T cell receptor (beta chain) was seen a few times. This sample was taken from a study of blood T cell repertoires in COVID-19. This CDR3 comprises 17 residues. Germline-derived CDR1 and CDR2 are SEHNR and FQNEAQ (reference sequence). Deletions cut 1 base from V and 0 bases from J, with 13 bases between. This table comes from immunoSEQ multiplex PCR, and its TCRdb copy is limited to in-frame clones, with some not included. The sample contains 150,000 or so clones, roughly 88% of which appear only once. The sample taken for sequencing was PBMCs or T cells enriched from blood (not recorded which). The receptor comes from a woman between 50 and 59 years old who had recovered from COVID-19. This chain links TRBV7-9 with TRBJ1-3, with unresolved D. CDR3 in DNA: TGTGCCAGCAGCTTAGGGGGAGTAATTTACTCTGGAAACACCATATATTTT. Protein: CASSLGGVIYSGNTIYF.